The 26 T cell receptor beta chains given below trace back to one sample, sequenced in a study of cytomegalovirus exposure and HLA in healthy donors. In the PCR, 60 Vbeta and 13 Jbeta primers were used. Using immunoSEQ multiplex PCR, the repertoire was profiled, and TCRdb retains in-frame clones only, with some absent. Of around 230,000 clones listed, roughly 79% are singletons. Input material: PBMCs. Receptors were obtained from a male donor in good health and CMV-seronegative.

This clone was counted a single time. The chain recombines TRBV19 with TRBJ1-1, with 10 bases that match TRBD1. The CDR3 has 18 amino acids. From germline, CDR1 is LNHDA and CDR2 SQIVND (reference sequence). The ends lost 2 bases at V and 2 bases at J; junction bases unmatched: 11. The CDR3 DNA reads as TGTGCCAGTAGTATAATGATCTCGGGACAGGGGCAAAACACTGAAGCTTTCTTT. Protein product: CASSIMISGQGQNTEAFF.

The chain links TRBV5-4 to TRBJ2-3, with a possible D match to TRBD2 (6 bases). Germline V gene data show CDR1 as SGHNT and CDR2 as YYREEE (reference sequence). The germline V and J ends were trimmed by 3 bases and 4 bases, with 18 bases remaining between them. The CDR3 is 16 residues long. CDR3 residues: CASSSPTSFVPDTQYF. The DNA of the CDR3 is TGTGCCAGCAGCTCGCCGACTAGTTTCGTCCCAGATACGCAGTATTTT. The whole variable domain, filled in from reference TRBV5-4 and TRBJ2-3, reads ETGVTQSPTHLIKTRGQQVTLRCSSQSGHNTVSWYQQALGQGPQFIFQYYREEENGRGNFPPRFSGLQFPNYSSELNVNALELDDSALYLCASSSPTSFVPDTQYFGPGTRLTVL.

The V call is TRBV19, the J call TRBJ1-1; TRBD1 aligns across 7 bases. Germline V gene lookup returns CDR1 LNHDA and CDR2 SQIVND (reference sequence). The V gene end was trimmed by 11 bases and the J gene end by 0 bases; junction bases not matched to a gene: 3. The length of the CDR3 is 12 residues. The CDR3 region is CACTGVNTEAFF. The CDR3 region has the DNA TGTGCCTGTACAGGGGTGAACACTGAAGCTTTCTTT.

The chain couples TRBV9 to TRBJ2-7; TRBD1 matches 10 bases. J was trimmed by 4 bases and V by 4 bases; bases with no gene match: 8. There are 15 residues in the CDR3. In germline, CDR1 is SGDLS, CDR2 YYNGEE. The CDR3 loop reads CASSSPGQGRYEQYF. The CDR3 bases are TGTGCCAGCAGCTCCCCGGGACAGGGGAGGTACGAGCAGTACTTC. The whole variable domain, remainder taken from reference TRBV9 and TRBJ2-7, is DSGVTQTPKHLITATGQRVTLRCSPRSGDLSVYWYQQSLDQGLQFLIQYYNGEERAKGNILERFSAQQFPDLHSELNLSSLELGDSALYFCASSSPGQGRYEQYFGPGTRLTVT.

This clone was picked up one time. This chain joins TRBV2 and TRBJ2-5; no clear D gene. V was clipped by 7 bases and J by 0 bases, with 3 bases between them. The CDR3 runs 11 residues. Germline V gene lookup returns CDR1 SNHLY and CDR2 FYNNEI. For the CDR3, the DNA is TGTGCCAGCACGTACCAAGAGACCCAGTACTTC. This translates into CASTYQETQYF.

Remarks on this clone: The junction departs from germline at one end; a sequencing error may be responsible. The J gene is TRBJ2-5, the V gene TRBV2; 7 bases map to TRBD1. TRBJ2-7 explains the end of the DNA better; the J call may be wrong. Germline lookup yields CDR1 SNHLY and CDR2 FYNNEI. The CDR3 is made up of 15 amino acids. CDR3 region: CVSKLDRAPRYEQYF. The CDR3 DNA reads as TGTGTCAGCAAGCTTGACAGGGCCCCCCGTTACGAGCAGTACTTC.

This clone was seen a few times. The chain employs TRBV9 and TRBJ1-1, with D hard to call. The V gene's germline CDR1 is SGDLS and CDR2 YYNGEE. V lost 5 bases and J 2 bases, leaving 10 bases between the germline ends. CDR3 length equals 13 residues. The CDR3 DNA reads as TGTGCCAGCAGGGGAGTGGGTAACACTGAAGCTTTCTTT. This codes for CASRGVGNTEAFF. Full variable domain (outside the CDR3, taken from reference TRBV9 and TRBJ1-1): DSGVTQTPKHLITATGQRVTLRCSPRSGDLSVYWYQQSLDQGLQFLIQYYNGEERAKGNILERFSAQQFPDLHSELNLSSLELGDSALYFCASRGVGNTEAFFGQGTRLTVV.

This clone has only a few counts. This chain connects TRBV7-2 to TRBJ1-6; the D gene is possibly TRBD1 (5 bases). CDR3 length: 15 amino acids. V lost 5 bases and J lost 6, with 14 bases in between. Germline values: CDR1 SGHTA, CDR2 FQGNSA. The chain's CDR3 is CASSPTMGGNSPLHF. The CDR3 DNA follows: TGTGCCAGCAGCCCAACGATGGGGGGTAATTCACCCCTCCACTTT. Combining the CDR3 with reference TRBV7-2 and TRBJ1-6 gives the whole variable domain GAGVSQSPSNKVTEKGKDVELRCDPISGHTALYWYRQSLGQGLEFLIYFQGNSAPDKSGLPSDRFSAERTGGSVSTLTIQRTQQEDSAVYLCASSPTMGGNSPLHFGNGTRLTVT.

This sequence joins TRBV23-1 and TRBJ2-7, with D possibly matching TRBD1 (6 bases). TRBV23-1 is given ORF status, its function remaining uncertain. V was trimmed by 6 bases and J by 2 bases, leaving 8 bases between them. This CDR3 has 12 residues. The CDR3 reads CASRGGPYEQYF. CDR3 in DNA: TGCGCCAGCAGAGGGGGTCCCTACGAGCAGTACTTC.

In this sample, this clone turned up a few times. The CDR3 sequence: CSVQQGASEAFF. In nucleotides, the CDR3 is TGCAGCGTCCAACAGGGGGCGTCTGAAGCTTTCTTT. The gene calls are TRBV29-1 and TRBJ1-1; the match to TRBD1 covers 9 bases. V lost 6 bases and J lost 6; bases outside the gene matches: 5. The CDR3 has 12 residues. CDR1 and CDR2 (germline): SQVTM, ANQGSEA.

The CDR3 reads CASSLSRGYGYTF. CDR3 bases: TGTGCCAGCAGTTTATCTAGGGGGTATGGCTACACCTTC. V is TRBV28 and J is TRBJ1-2, with D perhaps matching TRBD1 (6 bases). Germline CDR1 MDHEN, CDR2 SYDVKM. There are 13 residues in the CDR3. The V end lost 1 base, the J end lost 5 bases, and 8 bases lay between the germline ends.

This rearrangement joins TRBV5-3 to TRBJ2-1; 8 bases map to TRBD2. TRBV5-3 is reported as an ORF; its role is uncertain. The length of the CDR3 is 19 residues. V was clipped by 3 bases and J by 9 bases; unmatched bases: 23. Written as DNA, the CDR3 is TGTGCCAGAAGCTGGGGACCGGGACTAGAGAGGGAAAGGTTTCCTGAGCAGTTCTTC. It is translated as CARSWGPGLERERFPEQFF.

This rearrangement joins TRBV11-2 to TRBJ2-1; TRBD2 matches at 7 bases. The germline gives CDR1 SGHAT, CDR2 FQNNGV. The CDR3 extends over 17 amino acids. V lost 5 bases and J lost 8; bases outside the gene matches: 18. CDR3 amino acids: CASSPLSLAGVQDEQFF. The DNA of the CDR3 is TGTGCCAGCAGCCCGTTATCGCTGGCGGGAGTACAGGATGAGCAGTTCTTC.

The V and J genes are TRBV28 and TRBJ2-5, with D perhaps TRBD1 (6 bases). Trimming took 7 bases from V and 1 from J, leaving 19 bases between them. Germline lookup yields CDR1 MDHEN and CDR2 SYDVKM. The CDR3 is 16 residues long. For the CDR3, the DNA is TGTGCCAGCACCAACCTCCCGGGACAAAGCCAAGAGACCCAGTACTTC. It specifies CASTNLPGQSQETQYF.

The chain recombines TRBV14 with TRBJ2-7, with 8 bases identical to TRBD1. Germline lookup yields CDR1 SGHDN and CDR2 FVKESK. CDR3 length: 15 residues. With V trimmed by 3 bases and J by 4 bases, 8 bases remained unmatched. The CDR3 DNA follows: TGTGCCAGCAGCCAGATGGACAGGGCCTTTTACGAGCAGTACTTC. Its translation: CASSQMDRAFYEQYF. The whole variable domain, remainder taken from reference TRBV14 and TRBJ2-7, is EAGVTQFPSHSVIEKGQTVTLRCDPISGHDNLYWYRRVMGKEIKFLLHFVKESKQDESGMPNNRFLAERTGGTYSTLKVQPAELEDSGVYFCASSQMDRAFYEQYFGPGTRLTVT.

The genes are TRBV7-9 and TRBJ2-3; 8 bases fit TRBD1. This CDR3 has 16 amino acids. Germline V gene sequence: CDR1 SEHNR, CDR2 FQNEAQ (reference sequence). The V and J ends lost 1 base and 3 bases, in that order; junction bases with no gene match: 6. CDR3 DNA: TGTGCCAGCAGCTTAGTTGGCAGGGGGCGAACAGATACGCAGTATTTT. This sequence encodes CASSLVGRGRTDTQYF.

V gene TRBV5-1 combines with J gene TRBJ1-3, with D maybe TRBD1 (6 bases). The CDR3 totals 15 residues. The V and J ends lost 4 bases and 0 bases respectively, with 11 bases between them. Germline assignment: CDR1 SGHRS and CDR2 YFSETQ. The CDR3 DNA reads TGCGCCAGCAGCAACGGACAGACCTCTGGAAACACCATATATTTT. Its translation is CASSNGQTSGNTIYF.

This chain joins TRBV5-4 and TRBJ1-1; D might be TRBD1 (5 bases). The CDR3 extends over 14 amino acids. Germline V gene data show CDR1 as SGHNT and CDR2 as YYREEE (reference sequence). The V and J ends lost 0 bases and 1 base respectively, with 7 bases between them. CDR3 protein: CASSLGGTNTEAFF. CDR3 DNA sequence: TGTGCCAGCAGCTTGGGGGGCACGAACACTGAAGCTTTCTTT.

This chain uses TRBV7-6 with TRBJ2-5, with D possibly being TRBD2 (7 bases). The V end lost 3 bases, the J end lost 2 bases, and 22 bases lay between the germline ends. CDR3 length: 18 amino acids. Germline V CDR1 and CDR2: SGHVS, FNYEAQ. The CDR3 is CASSFIVGGQEVQETQYF. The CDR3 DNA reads TGTGCCAGCAGCTTTATTGTGGGGGGGCAGGAGGTGCAAGAGACCCAGTACTTC.

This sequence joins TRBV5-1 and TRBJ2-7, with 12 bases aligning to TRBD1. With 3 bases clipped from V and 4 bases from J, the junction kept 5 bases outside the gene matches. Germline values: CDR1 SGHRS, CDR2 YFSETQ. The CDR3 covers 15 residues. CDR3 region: CASSSGTGGLYEQYF. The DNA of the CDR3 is TGCGCCAGCAGCTCCGGGACAGGGGGCTTATACGAGCAGTACTTC. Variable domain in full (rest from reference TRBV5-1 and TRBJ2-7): KAGVTQTPRYLIKTRGQQVTLSCSPISGHRSVSWYQQTPGQGLQFLFEYFSETQRNKGNFPGRFSGRQFSNSRSEMNVSTLELGDSALYLCASSSGTGGLYEQYFGPGTRLTVT.

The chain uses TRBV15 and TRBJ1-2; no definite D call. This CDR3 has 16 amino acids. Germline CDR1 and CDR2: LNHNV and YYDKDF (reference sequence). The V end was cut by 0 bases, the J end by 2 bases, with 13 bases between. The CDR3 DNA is TGTGCCACCAGCAGAGATCCAGGAGGGAGGAACTATGGCTACACCTTC. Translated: CATSRDPGGRNYGYTF.

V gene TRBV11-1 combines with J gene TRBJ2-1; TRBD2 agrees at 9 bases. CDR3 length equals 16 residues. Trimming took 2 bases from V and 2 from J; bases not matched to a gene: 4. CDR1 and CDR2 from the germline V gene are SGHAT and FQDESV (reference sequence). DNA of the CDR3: TGTGCCAGCAGCTTACGGGGCGGGAGGGCCTACAATGAGCAGTTCTTC. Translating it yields CASSLRGGRAYNEQFF.

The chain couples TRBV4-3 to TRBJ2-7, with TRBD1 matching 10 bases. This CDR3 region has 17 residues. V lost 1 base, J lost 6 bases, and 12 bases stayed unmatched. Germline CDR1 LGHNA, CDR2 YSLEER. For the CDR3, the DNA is TGCGCCAGCAGCCAAGGAAGGGGACAGGGGATAGTGGGCGAGCAGTACTTC. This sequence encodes CASSQGRGQGIVGEQYF.

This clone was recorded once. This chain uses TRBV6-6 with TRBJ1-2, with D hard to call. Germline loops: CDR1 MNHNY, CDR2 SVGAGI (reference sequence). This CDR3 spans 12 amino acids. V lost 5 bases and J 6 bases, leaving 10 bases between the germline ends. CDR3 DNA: TGTGCCAGCAGTGCCACACAGAATGGCTACACCTTC. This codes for CASSATQNGYTF.

The CDR3 DNA reads as TGTGCCAGCAGTTTATTGGGGGGAATCGGCAATCAGCCCCAGCATTTT. It yields the protein CASSLLGGIGNQPQHF. V gene TRBV27 combines with J gene TRBJ1-5; perhaps TRBD1 as D (5 bases). The CDR3 contains 16 residues. Germline V CDR1 and CDR2: MNHEY, SMNVEV (reference sequence). V was pared by 1 base and J by 2 bases, with 12 bases between.

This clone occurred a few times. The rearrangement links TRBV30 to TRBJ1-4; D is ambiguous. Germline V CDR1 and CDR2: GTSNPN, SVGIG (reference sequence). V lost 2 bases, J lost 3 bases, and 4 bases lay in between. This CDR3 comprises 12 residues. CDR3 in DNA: TGTGCCTGGAGTCTAGCTAATGAAAAACTGTTTTTT. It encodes CAWSLANEKLFF.